The rows below give T cell receptor beta chains drawn from one sample of a study of STAT5B mutations in CD4+ large granular lymphocyte leukemia. Assay used: immunoSEQ multiplex PCR; TCRdb lists only in-frame clones, some missing. In the table there are just under 35,000 clones, approximately 67% of which are singletons. The sample taken for sequencing was CD4+ T cells from blood buffy coats. The receptors were sampled from a human donor in good health. CDR3s include the opening cysteine and the closing phenylalanine or tryptophan. A D gene is named only where the DNA matches it firmly. The size field is filled for only some rows; it gives once, few, many or a size class.

V	size	length	J	D	CDR3	DNA
TRBV7-9	few	15	TRBJ2-3	NA	CASSLWERRTDTQYF	TGTGCCAGCAGCTTATGGGAGCGGCGCACAGATACGCAGTATTTT
TRBV29-1	NA	19	TRBJ2-7	NA	CSAVEGPRGSRTRSYEQYF	TGCAGCGCTGTTGAGGGTCCTAGGGGTAGCAGAACGAGGAGCTACGAGCAGTACTTC
TRBV28	once	16	TRBJ2-3	TRBD2	CASSSTSGGATDTQYF	TGTGCCAGCAGCTCCACTAGCGGGGGGGCCACGGATACGCAGTATTTT
TRBV9	NA	15	TRBJ2-3	TRBD1	CASSVLGQGSDTQYF	TGTGCCAGCAGCGTACTAGGACAGGGGTCAGATACGCAGTATTTT
TRBV4-1	NA	18	TRBJ2-2	TRBD1	CASSQVPPLTGVPGELFF	TGCGCCAGCAGCCAAGTCCCTCCATTGACAGGGGTCCCCGGGGAGCTGTTTTTT
TRBV5-1	NA	15	TRBJ2-7	NA	CASSLGPTQSYEQYF	TGCGCCAGCAGCTTGGGACCCACCCAGTCCTACGAGCAGTACTTC
TRBV10-2	NA	14	TRBJ2-5	NA	CASTEAPTVETQYF	TGCGCCAGCACTGAGGCCCCCACCGTGGAGACCCAGTACTTC
TRBV7-9	few	11	TRBJ1-1	NA	CASGGYAEAFF	TGTGCCAGCGGGGGGTACGCTGAAGCTTTCTTT
TRBV11-3	NA	14	TRBJ2-1	TRBD2	CASSRTGGRNEQFF	TGTGCCAGCTCGAGGACGGGGGGGAGGAATGAGCAGTTCTTC
TRBV6-5	NA	14	TRBJ1-4	TRBD1	CASSRDRGHEKLFF	TGTGCCAGCAGCCGGGACAGGGGACATGAAAAACTGTTTTTT
TRBV5-6	few	14	TRBJ1-4	NA	CASSLNGPNEKLFF	TGTGCCAGCAGCTTGAACGGCCCTAATGAAAAACTGTTTTTT
TRBV10-3	NA	14	TRBJ2-6	NA	CAIRENSGANVLTF	TGTGCCATCCGAGAGAACTCTGGGGCCAACGTCCTGACTTTC
TRBV18	few	14	TRBJ2-3	NA	CASSRRQVTDTQYF	TGTGCCAGCTCACGAAGACAGGTGACGGATACGCAGTATTTT
TRBV9	NA	16	TRBJ2-3	TRBD2	CASSAIAGGYTDTQYF	TGTGCCAGCAGCGCCATAGCGGGGGGTTACACAGATACGCAGTATTTT
TRBV7-3	few	13	TRBJ1-1	NA	CASSLMGADEAFF	TGTGCCAGCAGCTTAATGGGGGCAGATGAAGCTTTCTTT
TRBV25-1	NA	14	TRBJ1-2	TRBD1	CASSGGTPGQIYTF	TGTGCCAGCAGTGGGGGGACCCCGGGACAGATCTACACCTTC
TRBV7-3	once	16	TRBJ1-1	TRBD1	CASSTGQQGAGTEAFF	TGTGCCAGCAGCACAGGCCAACAGGGGGCTGGTACTGAAGCTTTCTTT
TRBV5-1	NA	15	TRBJ1-4	NA	CASSSGGRPNEKLFF	TGCGCCAGCAGCTCCGGGGGCAGACCTAATGAAAAACTGTTTTTT
TRBV10-3	NA	16	TRBJ2-5	TRBD2	CATTRTSGGGLETQYF	TGTGCCACCACTCGGACTAGCGGGGGGGGCCTGGAGACCCAGTACTTC
TRBV27	NA	15	TRBJ2-6	NA	CASSGLNSGANVLTF	TGTGCCAGCAGTGGCCTGAACTCTGGGGCCAACGTCCTGACTTTC
TRBV5-1	NA	18	TRBJ2-5	TRBD1	CASNPGWGTGILQETQYF	TGCGCCAGCAACCCCGGGTGGGGGACAGGGATACTCCAAGAGACCCAGTACTTC
TRBV18	NA	14	TRBJ1-4	NA	CASSPGDGSEKLFF	TGTGCCAGCTCACCAGGGGACGGGTCCGAAAAACTGTTTTTT
TRBV7-3	NA	12	TRBJ1-1	NA	CASGYQGSEAFF	TGTGCCAGCGGCTATCAGGGGTCTGAAGCTTTCTTT
TRBV6-1	NA	15	TRBJ2-6	NA	CASRTGVTGANVLTF	TGTGCCAGCAGGACAGGCGTTACTGGGGCCAACGTCCTGACTTTC
TRBV7-2	NA	16	TRBJ1-1	NA	CASSFSSGHQHTEAFF	TGTGCCAGCAGCTTTTCCAGTGGACACCAACACACTGAAGCTTTCTTT
TRBV9	NA	14	TRBJ1-1	NA	CASSVKERDTEAFF	TGTGCCAGCAGCGTTAAGGAAAGGGACACTGAAGCTTTCTTT
TRBV7-2	NA	15	TRBJ2-7	TRBD1	CASSLADRGPYEQYF	TGTGCCAGCAGCTTGGCGGACAGGGGTCCCTACGAGCAGTACTTC
TRBV18	once	18	TRBJ2-1	NA	CASSPPPGTYSSYNEQFF	TGTGCCAGCTCTCCCCCTCCCGGGACTTACAGCTCCTACAATGAGCAGTTCTTC
TRBV7-9	NA	16	TRBJ1-2	NA	CASSQSTGPINYGYTF	TGTGCCAGCAGCCAATCGACAGGACCGATTAACTATGGCTACACCTTC
TRBV10-1	NA	13	TRBJ2-2	NA	CASSELAIGELFF	TGCGCCAGCAGTGAGCTGGCTATCGGGGAGCTGTTTTTT
TRBV10-3	NA	19	TRBJ2-1	TRBD2	CAISGVASGGLNSYNEQFF	TGTGCCATCAGCGGAGTGGCTAGCGGGGGGCTAAACTCCTACAATGAGCAGTTCTTC
TRBV9	NA	17	TRBJ1-2	TRBD1	CASSTRGQGNLNYGYTF	TGTGCCAGCAGCACCAGGGGACAGGGGAATTTGAACTATGGCTACACCTTC
TRBV18	NA	16	TRBJ1-2	NA	CASSPPGRDPNYGYTF	TGTGCCAGCTCACCACCGGGCAGGGATCCTAACTATGGCTACACCTTC
TRBV2	once	13	TRBJ2-5	NA	CASRDTRQETQYF	TGTGCCAGCAGAGATACGCGCCAAGAGACCCAGTACTTC
TRBV19	NA	19	TRBJ2-4	NA	CASSELTAKGFLAKNIQYF	TGTGCCAGTAGTGAATTGACAGCCAAAGGGTTCCTAGCCAAAAACATTCAGTACTTC
TRBV11-1	NA	19	TRBJ2-6	TRBD1	CASKPRAGGPYSGANVLTF	TGTGCCAGCAAGCCCCGGGCAGGGGGCCCCTACTCTGGGGCCAACGTCCTGACTTTC
TRBV7-6	NA	13	TRBJ2-3	NA	CASRGTRTDTQYF	TGTGCCAGCAGAGGGACCCGCACAGATACGCAGTATTTT
TRBV2	few	15	TRBJ1-5	NA	CASSGGAGQNQPQHF	TGTGCCAGCAGTGGGGGGGCCGGACAAAATCAGCCCCAGCATTTT
TRBV4-3	NA	17	TRBJ2-1	NA	CASSPNRRDLTYNEQFF	TGCGCCAGCAGCCCGAACCGCCGGGACTTGACATACAATGAGCAGTTCTTC
TRBV7-8	NA	14	TRBJ1-6	TRBD1	CASSRQGNDSPLHF	TGTGCCAGCAGCCGACAGGGAAACGATTCACCCCTCCACTTT
TRBV10-2	NA	15	TRBJ2-7	NA	CASSESASFSYEQYF	TGCGCCAGCAGTGAGTCCGCGTCGTTCTCCTACGAGCAGTACTTC
TRBV7-9	NA	16	TRBJ1-1	NA	CASSGLAGRQNTEAFF	TGTGCCAGCAGCGGACTCGCGGGACGGCAGAACACTGAAGCTTTCTTT
TRBV7-2	NA	15	TRBJ1-2	TRBD1	CASSPGGQALIGYTF	TGTGCCAGCAGCCCCGGGGGACAGGCTTTAATTGGCTACACCTTC
TRBV19	NA	14	TRBJ2-5	TRBD2	CASSVGGAEETQYF	TGTGCCAGTAGTGTCGGGGGGGCTGAGGAGACCCAGTACTTC
TRBV5-4	NA	15	TRBJ2-2	NA	CASSSGVGGTGELFF	TGTGCCAGCAGCTCAGGGGTCGGGGGTACCGGGGAGCTGTTTTTT
TRBV7-2	NA	17	TRBJ1-2	TRBD1	CASSLPHQGDRVPGYTF	TGTGCCAGCAGCTTACCGCACCAGGGGGACAGGGTCCCTGGCTACACCTTC
TRBV15	NA	14	TRBJ2-7	NA	CATSRDSATYEQYF	TGTGCCACCAGCAGAGATTCGGCCACCTACGAGCAGTACTTC
TRBV11-2	NA	15	TRBJ1-2	NA	CASSLDLPGSYGYTF	TGTGCCAGCAGCTTAGATCTCCCAGGGTCATATGGCTACACCTTC
TRBV15	NA	13	TRBJ1-1	NA	CATRGDSRVEAFF	TGTGCCACCAGGGGGGACTCCCGGGTGGAAGCTTTCTTT
TRBV6-6	few	16	TRBJ1-1	NA	CASSYSRGSMNTEAFF	TGTGCCAGCAGTTACTCGAGGGGATCTATGAACACTGAAGCTTTCTTT
TRBV14	few	13	TRBJ2-7	NA	CASSQDLGYEQYF	TGTGCCAGCAGCCAAGATTTGGGCTACGAGCAGTACTTC
TRBV7-2	NA	14	TRBJ1-4	NA	CASSLAGTHEKLFF	TGTGCCAGCAGCTTAGCGGGTACTCATGAAAAACTGTTTTTT
TRBV19	NA	15	TRBJ1-1	NA	CASSIDPRQYTEAFF	TGTGCCAGTAGTATTGACCCCCGGCAGTACACTGAAGCTTTCTTT
TRBV5-1	once	14	TRBJ2-2	NA	CASSLGDNTGELFF	TGCGCCAGCAGCTTGGGAGACAACACCGGGGAGCTGTTTTTT
TRBV13	once	15	TRBJ1-5	NA	CASSIGGVSNQPQHF	TGTGCCAGCAGCATCGGGGGGGTTAGCAATCAGCCCCAGCATTTT
TRBV6-1	NA	14	TRBJ2-3	TRBD2	CASSPGTSEDTQYF	TGTGCCAGCAGTCCCGGGACTAGCGAGGATACGCAGTATTTT
TRBV7-2	few	13	TRBJ1-4	TRBD1	CASSSTGGGKLFF	TGTGCCAGCAGTTCTACAGGGGGCGGGAAACTGTTTTTT
TRBV7-2	NA	15	TRBJ2-7	NA	CASSFQNGGSYEQYF	TGTGCCAGCAGCTTCCAAAACGGCGGATCCTACGAGCAGTACTTC